The clone carrying this T cell receptor beta chain was seen ten or more times. No antigen is known for it. Using its own MiXCR run on the 5' RACE reads, TCRdb lists one record per CDR3 protein. Of around 770,000 distinct CDR3 sequences in the sample, approximately 10% were seen once. The CDR3 sequence is 12 residues long. The V and J ends lost 5 bases and 4 bases respectively, with 11 bases between them. Germline V gives CDR1 SQVTM, CDR2 ANQGSEA. The data were taken from a study of CD8 T cells in ankylosing spondylitis. Study-wide findings and caveats: A TCR beta motif made of about 8 highly homologous variants seemed typical of ankylosing spondylitis blood.

Material for sequencing was blood, either unsorted or a sorted T cell fraction (not recorded which). The J gene is TRBJ2-5, the V gene TRBV29-1, with a tentative D call TRBD2 (5 bases). The receptor's source is a male donor with ankylosing spondylitis. As DNA, the CDR3 is TGCAGCGTTAAGAGGGATCCAGAGACCCAGTACTTC. Protein: CSVKRDPETQYF.